The 26 T cell receptor beta chains below all came from one sample that was sequenced in a study of blood T cell repertoires in COVID-19. TCRdb's table, derived via immunoSEQ multiplex PCR, lists solely in-frame clones and lacks some. Of 88,000 or so clones listed, about 88% are singletons. Sample: peripheral blood. These receptors were taken from a man aged 60 to 75 with acute or convalescent COVID-19.

The chain combines TRBV15 with TRBJ1-5; possibly TRBD1 for D (6 bases). Between the trimmed V and J ends, which lost 1 base and 1 base, there was a span of 11 bases. Germline values: CDR1 LNHNV, CDR2 YYDKDF (reference sequence). The CDR3 has 16 residues. This CDR3 reads CATSRGRTVSNQPQHF. DNA of the CDR3: TGTGCCACCAGCAGAGGGCGGACAGTAAGCAATCAGCCCCAGCATTTT.

This chain connects TRBV10-2 to TRBJ2-7, with 9 positions matching TRBD1. The CDR3 consists of 15 residues. CDR1 WSHSY and CDR2 SAAADI come from the germline V gene. The V segment lost 4 bases and the J segment 0 bases; nucleotides outside the gene matches: 4. CDR3 in amino acids: CASSATGGSSYEQYF. The CDR3, as DNA: TGCGCCAGCAGTGCGACAGGGGGGTCCTCCTACGAGCAGTACTTC.

The gene calls are TRBV13 and TRBJ2-1, with a tentative D call TRBD1 (5 bases). In germline, CDR1 is PRHDT, CDR2 FYEKMQ (reference sequence). Trimming shortened V by 3 bases and J by 7 bases, and 16 bases separated the two germline ends. The CDR3 totals 15 residues. The CDR3 nucleotides read TGTGCCAGCAGCTTCATGCAAGGGGTTCGGAATGAGCAGTTCTTC. Encoded protein: CASSFMQGVRNEQFF.

The chain couples TRBV9 to TRBJ2-7; TRBD1 agrees at 8 bases. Losses at the gene ends were 4 bases for V and 4 bases for J; bases not matched to a gene: 4. CDR3 length equals 13 residues. Germline V gene lookup returns CDR1 SGDLS and CDR2 YYNGEE. The CDR3 DNA reads as TGTGCCAGCAGCTCCCGGACAGGGTACGAGCAGTACTTC. Encoded protein: CASSSRTGYEQYF.

The chain joins TRBV5-1 to TRBJ2-5, with TRBD2 matching over 12 bases. J gave up 5 bases and V 4 bases, and 9 bases lay outside the gene matches. Germline V gene sequence: CDR1 SGHRS, CDR2 YFSETQ. The CDR3 runs to 16 residues. The CDR3 region is CASSGGLAGRRETQYF. As DNA, the CDR3 is TGCGCCAGCAGCGGAGGACTAGCGGGGAGACGGGAGACCCAGTACTTC.

V gene TRBV10-3 combines with J gene TRBJ2-1; D might be TRBD1 (5 bases). This CDR3 is built from 13 residues. Trimming pared 7 bases from V and 0 bases from J, leaving 7 bases between. Germline lookup yields CDR1 ENHRY and CDR2 SYGVKD. As DNA, the CDR3 is TGTGCCATCACTAGGGGCTCCTACAATGAGCAGTTCTTC. Its protein product is CAITRGSYNEQFF.

V and J are TRBV11-3 and TRBJ2-7; TRBD1 is a possible D gene (5 bases). V gave up 3 bases and J gave up 6 bases, with 12 bases separating them. The germline V gene encodes CDR1 SGHNT and CDR2 YENEEA. The CDR3 length is 13 residues. CDR3 in DNA: TGTGCCAGCAGCTTCGGCGGACAAGGCGAGCAGTACTTC. Amino acid sequence: CASSFGGQGEQYF.

CDR3 amino acids: CASSLQGRHTEAFF. The CDR3 DNA reads TGTGCCAGCTCTCTACAGGGGCGCCACACTGAAGCTTTCTTT. The V and J genes are TRBV18 and TRBJ1-1; 7 positions agree with TRBD1. The CDR3 has 14 residues. Germline V gene sequence: CDR1 KGHSH, CDR2 LQKENI. With V trimmed by 6 bases and J by 3 bases, 7 bases remained unmatched.

This clone occurred once. The CDR3 DNA reads as TGCAGCGCTGTTCAGCGGGACCCTCCCTACGAGCAGTACTTC. Its translation is CSAVQRDPPYEQYF. This chain uses TRBV29-1 with TRBJ2-7; 7 bases match TRBD2. CDR3 length equals 14 residues. Germline-derived CDR1 and CDR2 are SQVTM and ANQGSEA. The V gene end was trimmed by 7 bases and the J gene end by 2 bases; junction bases not matched to a gene: 11.

This chain connects TRBV11-2 to TRBJ2-1; D is possibly TRBD1 (5 bases). Trimming took 3 bases from V and 2 from J, leaving 17 bases between them. The CDR3 extends over 17 amino acids. The germline V gene encodes CDR1 SGHAT and CDR2 FQNNGV. The DNA of the CDR3 is TGTGCCAGCAGCTTCCTAGGTGGTCAGGGCCCCTACAATGAGCAGTTCTTC. This sequence encodes CASSFLGGQGPYNEQFF. Full variable domain (outside the CDR3, taken from reference TRBV11-2 and TRBJ2-1): EAGVAQSPRYKIIEKRQSVAFWCNPISGHATLYWYQQILGQGPKLLIQFQNNGVVDDSQLPKDRFSAERLKGVDSTLKIQPAKLEDSAVYLCASSFLGGQGPYNEQFFGPGTRLTVL.

This clone was observed a single time. The chain employs TRBV6-5 and TRBJ1-3; D might be TRBD1 (5 bases). The V gene's germline CDR1 is MNHEY and CDR2 SVGAGI. The CDR3 loop spans 15 amino acids. The V gene lost 7 bases and the J gene lost 1 base, with 14 bases spanning the gap. The CDR3 nucleotides read TGTGCCAGCACCCGCGGGGGAGGGTCTGGAAACACCATATATTTT. This sequence encodes CASTRGGGSGNTIYF.

The chain couples TRBV28 to TRBJ1-5; 9 bases match TRBD1. V was clipped by 5 bases and J by 7 bases; unmatched bases: 6. This CDR3 has 14 amino acids. Germline assignment: CDR1 MDHEN and CDR2 SYDVKM. The CDR3 region is CASSRDRAEQPQHF. In DNA, the CDR3 is TGTGCCAGCAGTAGGGACAGGGCCGAACAGCCCCAGCATTTT.

The rearrangement joins TRBV5-1 to TRBJ1-1, with a tentative D call TRBD1 (5 bases). The CDR3 has 13 residues. V was shortened by 4 bases and J by 3 bases, with 10 bases between the two germline ends. Germline CDR1 is SGHRS and CDR2 is YFSETQ. The CDR3 DNA sequence: TGCGCCAGCAGCCCTCTAGGGGACACTGAAGCTTTCTTT. This encodes CASSPLGDTEAFF.

DNA for the CDR3: TGTGCCAGCAGCTACGGACAGGGGGGCAATTCACCCCTCCACTTT. Protein: CASSYGQGGNSPLHF. The chain has TRBV13 and TRBJ1-6; 10 bases are a match to TRBD1. The CDR3 is made up of 15 amino acids. Unmatched junction bases numbered 4, after V lost 4 bases and J lost 7 bases. The germline V gene has CDR1 PRHDT and CDR2 FYEKMQ (reference sequence).

This chain connects TRBV19 to TRBJ2-3; 12 bases match TRBD2. From germline, CDR1 is LNHDA and CDR2 SQIVND (reference sequence). V lost 4 bases to trimming and J lost 5 bases; unmatched junction nucleotides: 7. The CDR3 contains 16 residues. CDR3 coding DNA: TGTGCCAGTAGTACTCTAGCGGGGGGGCCCGTAGATACGCAGTATTTT. This sequence encodes CASSTLAGGPVDTQYF.

The chain carries TRBV5-3 and TRBJ1-2; a possible D gene is TRBD1 (6 bases). TRBV5-3 is given ORF status, its function remaining uncertain. This CDR3 is built from 14 residues. Deletions cut 7 bases from V and 5 bases from J, with 18 bases between. The CDR3 loop is CARLVTNRVYGYTF. CDR3 coding DNA: TGTGCCAGACTAGTAACCAACAGGGTATATGGCTACACCTTC.

The rearrangement uses TRBV11-3 and TRBJ2-2; D is perhaps TRBD1 (6 bases). The CDR3 totals 13 residues. Germline loops: CDR1 SGHNT, CDR2 YENEEA. V gave up 5 bases and J gave up 4 bases, with 8 bases separating them. The CDR3 loop reads CASSQGFTGELFF. CDR3 nucleotide sequence: TGTGCCAGCAGCCAGGGGTTCACCGGGGAGCTGTTTTTT.

This rearrangement joins TRBV12-3 or TRBV12-4 to TRBJ1-1, with 7 bases lining up with TRBD1. V lost 5 bases and J lost 4; bases outside the gene matches: 4. CDR3 length: 13 residues. The CDR3 DNA reads TGTGCCAGCAGTAGACAGGGATCCACTGAAGCTTTCTTT. Encoded protein: CASSRQGSTEAFF.

Only a few counts were recorded for this clone. V usage is TRBV6-4 and J usage is TRBJ1-2; D gene uncertain. The CDR3 contains 13 residues. Germline loops: CDR1 MRHNA, CDR2 SNTAGT. Trimming took 3 bases from V and 4 from J, leaving 9 bases between them. For the CDR3, the DNA is TGTGCCAGCAGTGATCAGGCTGGCTATGGCTACACCTTC. Translating it yields CASSDQAGYGYTF.

The chain employs TRBV7-9 and TRBJ1-6; D might be TRBD1 (5 bases). The CDR3 sequence is 12 residues long. Looked up from germline, CDR1 is SEHNR and CDR2 is FQNEAQ (reference sequence). The germline V and J ends were trimmed by 5 bases and 8 bases, with 7 bases remaining between them. CDR3 sequence (DNA): TGTGCCAGCAGCCGCAGGGATTCACCCCTCCACTTT. This translates into CASSRRDSPLHF.

The chain is built from TRBV9 and TRBJ2-7; 7 nucleotides agree with TRBD1. Germline CDR1 is SGDLS and CDR2 is YYNGEE. With V trimmed by 3 bases and J by 3 bases, 3 bases remained unmatched. The CDR3 is made up of 13 amino acids. CDR3 nucleotides: TGTGCCAGCAGCGCGACAGGGTTCTACGAGCAGTACTTC. It is translated as CASSATGFYEQYF.

This chain connects TRBV19 to TRBJ2-4; weak D call: TRBD1 (6 bases). CDR3 size: 15 residues. V was shortened by 4 bases and J by 3 bases, with 13 bases between the two germline ends. The V gene's germline CDR1 is LNHDA and CDR2 SQIVND (reference sequence). In DNA, the CDR3 is TGTGCCAGTAGTAAAACAGGGCCCGGCAAAAACATTCAGTACTTC. Amino acid sequence: CASSKTGPGKNIQYF.

The V call is TRBV5-1, the J call TRBJ2-2; 8 nucleotides line up with TRBD2. Germline V lookup: CDR1 SGHRS, CDR2 YFSETQ. The CDR3 length is 15 residues. V trimming: 0 bases; J trimming: 9 bases; junction bases outside the gene matches: 7. CDR3 loop: CASSLAGVAGRELFF. CDR3 bases: TGCGCCAGCAGCTTGGCCGGGGTAGCGGGAAGGGAGCTGTTTTTT.

The chain links TRBV19 to TRBJ2-1, with 7 nucleotides matching TRBD2. The V gene's germline CDR1 is LNHDA and CDR2 SQIVND (reference sequence). The CDR3 extends over 16 amino acids. Unmatched junction bases numbered 10, after V lost 7 bases and J lost 1 base. The CDR3 coding sequence is TGTGCCAGTACCCCGCTCGGCGGGGGATCCTACAATGAGCAGTTCTTC. Protein: CASTPLGGGSYNEQFF.

This rearrangement joins TRBV7-9 to TRBJ1-1; unclear D gene. This CDR3 spans 11 amino acids. V lost 6 bases to trimming and J lost 5 bases, with 7 bases between them. Germline loops: CDR1 SEHNR, CDR2 FQNEAQ (reference sequence). The CDR3 reads CASRRATEAFF. The CDR3 DNA follows: TGTGCCAGCAGGCGGGCGACTGAAGCTTTCTTT.

The rearrangement links TRBV5-1 to TRBJ1-2; the match to TRBD1 covers 8 bases. V lost 4 bases to trimming and J lost 7 bases; unmatched junction nucleotides: 9. CDR1 is SGHRS, CDR2 YFSETQ, per germline. The CDR3 runs 14 residues. The CDR3 loop is CASSRGQAGGGYTF. DNA of the CDR3: TGCGCCAGCAGCAGGGGACAGGCCGGAGGTGGCTACACCTTC.